The rows below give T cell receptor beta chains drawn from one sample of a study of blood T cell repertoires in COVID-19. Only in-frame clones appear in the TCRdb table, and some are missing; sequencing was by immunoSEQ multiplex PCR. This table holds about 270,000 clones, over 75% found once. Sequencing input: peripheral blood. These receptors all come from a human donor in a cohort sampled during active COVID-19. CDR3s include the opening cysteine and the closing phenylalanine or tryptophan. Each record gives: D gene, J gene, clone size, V gene, CDR3 DNA, CDR3 protein. The D gene is left open where the match is weak. Clone size is not always given. Where it is, it says once, few, many or a class for expanded clones.

d_call: TRBD2
j_call: TRBJ2-7
clone_size: once
v_call: TRBV10-3
cdr3_nt: TGTGCCATCAGCCTCCGGGACTACAACGAGCAGTACTTC
cdr3_aa: CAISLRDYNEQYF

d_call: -
j_call: TRBJ1-4
clone_size: -
v_call: TRBV28
cdr3_nt: TGTGCCAGCAGTCCAGGTTCAGGGGTAACTAATGAAAAACTGTTTTTT
cdr3_aa: CASSPGSGVTNEKLFF

d_call: -
j_call: TRBJ2-3
clone_size: -
v_call: TRBV18
cdr3_nt: TGTGCCAGCTCACTTAAACTAGGTGTTACAGATACGCAGTATTTT
cdr3_aa: CASSLKLGVTDTQYF

d_call: -
j_call: TRBJ2-2
clone_size: -
v_call: TRBV18
cdr3_nt: TGTGCCAGCTCCCCGGTTGCGGGGGACAGGTTTATTCAGCGAAACACCGGGGAGCTGTTTTTT
cdr3_aa: CASSPVAGDRFIQRNTGELFF

d_call: -
j_call: TRBJ1-4
clone_size: -
v_call: TRBV7-2
cdr3_nt: TGTGCCAGCAGCTTAGAATCCGCAACTAATGAAAAACTGTTTTTT
cdr3_aa: CASSLESATNEKLFF

d_call: -
j_call: TRBJ2-4
clone_size: -
v_call: TRBV29-1
cdr3_nt: TGCAGCGTTGAAGCCCAGGGGTCAGCTCGAAACATTCAGTACTTC
cdr3_aa: CSVEAQGSARNIQYF

d_call: -
j_call: TRBJ2-3
clone_size: -
v_call: TRBV5-6
cdr3_nt: TGTGCCAGCAGCTTGGGGGCTTCAGATACGCAGTATTTT
cdr3_aa: CASSLGASDTQYF

d_call: -
j_call: TRBJ1-1
clone_size: -
v_call: TRBV4-2
cdr3_nt: TGTGCCAGCAGCCAAGACGACTTAAATCCGTTAAACACTGAAGCTTTCTTT
cdr3_aa: CASSQDDLNPLNTEAFF

d_call: TRBD1
j_call: TRBJ1-6
clone_size: -
v_call: TRBV6-5
cdr3_nt: TGTGCCAGCAGGCCGGGACAGGGGCCTTCCTTATCCCTCCACTTT
cdr3_aa: CASRPGQGPSLSLHF

d_call: -
j_call: TRBJ1-1
clone_size: -
v_call: TRBV4-2
cdr3_nt: TGTGCCAGCAGCCAGGTACGGGGTGCTGGGGCTTTCTTT
cdr3_aa: CASSQVRGAGAFF

d_call: -
j_call: TRBJ1-1
clone_size: -
v_call: TRBV6-5
cdr3_nt: TGTGCCAGCCCTGAACGGTTGTACACTGAAGCTTTCTTT
cdr3_aa: CASPERLYTEAFF

d_call: -
j_call: TRBJ2-1
clone_size: -
v_call: TRBV7-9
cdr3_nt: TGTGCCAGCAGCCGACTAGATGAGCAGTTCTTC
cdr3_aa: CASSRLDEQFF

d_call: -
j_call: TRBJ1-6
clone_size: -
v_call: TRBV18
cdr3_nt: TGTGCCAGCTCACCAAAAGCCGCAAGTGGCCTCCACTTT
cdr3_aa: CASSPKAASGLHF

d_call: -
j_call: TRBJ1-5
clone_size: -
v_call: TRBV19
cdr3_nt: TGTGCCAGTACCGACAGTTTAAATAGCAATCAGCCCCAGCATTTT
cdr3_aa: CASTDSLNSNQPQHF

d_call: -
j_call: TRBJ2-5
clone_size: -
v_call: TRBV29-1
cdr3_nt: TGCAGCGCCAACGCCGGGGTGGGAGGTCAGACCCAGTACTTC
cdr3_aa: CSANAGVGGQTQYF

d_call: -
j_call: TRBJ2-5
clone_size: -
v_call: TRBV9
cdr3_nt: TGTGCCAGCAGCCCCACTAGCTACCAAGAGACCCAGTACTTC
cdr3_aa: CASSPTSYQETQYF

d_call: TRBD2
j_call: TRBJ2-3
clone_size: -
v_call: TRBV10-3
cdr3_nt: TGTGCCACCGGACCGCGGGGGGAGCCCGATACGCAGTATTTT
cdr3_aa: CATGPRGEPDTQYF

d_call: TRBD1
j_call: TRBJ1-6
clone_size: -
v_call: TRBV6-5
cdr3_nt: TGTGCCAGCAGACTGGACAGGGTAAATTCACCCCTCCACTTT
cdr3_aa: CASRLDRVNSPLHF

d_call: -
j_call: TRBJ2-3
clone_size: -
v_call: TRBV7-7
cdr3_nt: TGTGCTAGCAGCTTAGCCGCTAGGGATACGCAGTATTTT
cdr3_aa: CASSLAARDTQYF

d_call: -
j_call: TRBJ1-2
clone_size: -
v_call: TRBV4-2
cdr3_nt: TGTGCCAGCAGCCAAGATGTATGGGAGTTAGCTAACTATGGCTACACCTTC
cdr3_aa: CASSQDVWELANYGYTF

d_call: TRBD1
j_call: TRBJ2-1
clone_size: -
v_call: TRBV6-4
cdr3_nt: TGTGCCAGCAGTACCGCCGGGACAGGGTACAATGAGCAGTTCTTC
cdr3_aa: CASSTAGTGYNEQFF

d_call: TRBD1
j_call: TRBJ1-4
clone_size: -
v_call: TRBV5-4
cdr3_nt: TGTGCCAGCAGCTCGGGGACAGGGGGTTGGAATGAAAAACTGTTTTTT
cdr3_aa: CASSSGTGGWNEKLFF